This TCR beta chain comes out of a study of human T cells and chemical hapten exposure. Whole-study context: The patch tests put 0.01% DPC on the skin of the upper back and were read 6 days later.

The CDR3 is 13 residues long. Trimming removed 7 bases from V and 2 bases from J, with 9 bases in between. Germline V lookup: CDR1 MDHEN, CDR2 SYDVKM. This sample's time point: patch test 1, 2 weeks after DPC sensitization. Sample treatment: therapeutic diphenylcyclopropenone sensitization with weekly scalp DPC. Individual cDNA molecules in this library carried unique molecular identifiers. TCRdb reprocessed the RACE reads with MiXCR, giving one entry per CDR3 protein. The data show 95,000 to 130,000 distinct CDR3 sequences, roughly 12% seen once. This specimen consisted of whole blood, obtained in connection with sensitization to the hapten diphenylcyclopropenone (DPC). This receptor was taken from a woman in her forties or fifties with alopecia areata. Some clones in this sample may be carry-over from other donors' samples. The chain couples TRBV28 to TRBJ2-1; D gene ambiguous. The CDR3 is CASIPNAYNEQFF. CDR3 nucleotide sequence: TGTGCCAGCATACCCAACGCCTACAATGAGCAGTTCTTC.